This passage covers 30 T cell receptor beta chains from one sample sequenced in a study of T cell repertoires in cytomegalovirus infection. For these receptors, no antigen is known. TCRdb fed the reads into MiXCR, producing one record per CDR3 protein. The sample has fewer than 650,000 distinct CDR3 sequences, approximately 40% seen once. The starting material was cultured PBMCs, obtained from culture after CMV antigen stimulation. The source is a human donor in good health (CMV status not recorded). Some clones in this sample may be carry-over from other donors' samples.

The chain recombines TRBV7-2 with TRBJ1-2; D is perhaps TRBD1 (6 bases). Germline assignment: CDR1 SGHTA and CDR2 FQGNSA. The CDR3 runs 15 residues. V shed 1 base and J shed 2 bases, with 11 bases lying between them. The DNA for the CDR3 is TGTGCCAGCAGCTTAGATCAGGGGCGAAACTATGGCTACACCTTC. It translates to CASSLDQGRNYGYTF.

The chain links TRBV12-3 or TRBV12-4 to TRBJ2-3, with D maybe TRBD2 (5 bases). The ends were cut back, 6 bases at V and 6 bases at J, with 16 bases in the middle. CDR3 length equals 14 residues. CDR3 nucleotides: TGTGCCAGCAGGGAGCCGGGGATAGGGGATACGCAGTATTTT. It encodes CASREPGIGDTQYF.

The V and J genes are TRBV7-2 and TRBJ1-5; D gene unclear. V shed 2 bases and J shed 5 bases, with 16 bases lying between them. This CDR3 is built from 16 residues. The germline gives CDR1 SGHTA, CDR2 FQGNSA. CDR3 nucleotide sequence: TGTGCCAGCAGCTTAAGTGGCCCAAACCCTTATCAGCCCCAGCATTTT. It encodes CASSLSGPNPYQPQHF.

The CDR3 DNA is TGTGCCAGCAGCTTCATGGGCTTTTCGGGGCAACAAGAGACCCAGTACTTC. Translated, it gives CASSFMGFSGQQETQYF. The chain is built from TRBV11-1 and TRBJ2-5, with D possibly called TRBD1 or TRBD2 (5 bases each). The V gene's germline CDR1 is SGHAT and CDR2 FQDESV (reference sequence). The CDR3 totals 17 residues. The V end was cut by 3 bases, the J end by 2 bases, with 19 bases between.

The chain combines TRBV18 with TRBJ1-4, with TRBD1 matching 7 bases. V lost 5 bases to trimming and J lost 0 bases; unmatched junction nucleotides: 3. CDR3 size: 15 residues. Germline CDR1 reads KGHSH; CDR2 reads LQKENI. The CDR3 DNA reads TGTGCCAGCTCAGTCGGACAGGCAACTAATGAAAAACTGTTTTTT. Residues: CASSVGQATNEKLFF.

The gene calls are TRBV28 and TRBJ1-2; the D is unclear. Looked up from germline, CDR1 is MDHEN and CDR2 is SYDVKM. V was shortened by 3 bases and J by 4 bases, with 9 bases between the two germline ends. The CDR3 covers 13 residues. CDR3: CASSFGKTYGYTF. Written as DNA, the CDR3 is TGTGCCAGCAGTTTCGGGAAGACCTATGGCTACACCTTC.

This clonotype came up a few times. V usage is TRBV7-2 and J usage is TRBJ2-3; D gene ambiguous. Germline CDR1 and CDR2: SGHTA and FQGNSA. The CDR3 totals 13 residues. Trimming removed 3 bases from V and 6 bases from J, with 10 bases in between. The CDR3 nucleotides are TGTGCCAGCAGCTTCCTGCACGGGGATACGCAGTATTTT. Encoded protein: CASSFLHGDTQYF.

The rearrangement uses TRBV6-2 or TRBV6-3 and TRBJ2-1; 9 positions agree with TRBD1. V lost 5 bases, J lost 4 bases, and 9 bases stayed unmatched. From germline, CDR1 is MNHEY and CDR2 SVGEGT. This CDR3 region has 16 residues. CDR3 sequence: CASSLSVTGGYNEQFF. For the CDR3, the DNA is TGTGCCAGCAGTCTAAGTGTGACAGGGGGTTACAATGAGCAGTTCTTC.

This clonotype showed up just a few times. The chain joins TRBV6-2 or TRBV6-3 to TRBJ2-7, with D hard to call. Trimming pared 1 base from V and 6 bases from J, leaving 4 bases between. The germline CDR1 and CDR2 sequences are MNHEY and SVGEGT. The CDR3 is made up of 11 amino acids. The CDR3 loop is CASSYLAEQYF. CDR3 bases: TGTGCCAGCAGTTACTTGGCCGAGCAGTACTTC.

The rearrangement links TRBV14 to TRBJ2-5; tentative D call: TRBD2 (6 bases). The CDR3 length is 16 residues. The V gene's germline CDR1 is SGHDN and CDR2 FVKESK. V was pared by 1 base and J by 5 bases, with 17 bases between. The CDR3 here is CASSQGGLPHPETQYF. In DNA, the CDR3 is TGTGCCAGCAGCCAAGGTGGACTACCCCACCCGGAGACCCAGTACTTC.

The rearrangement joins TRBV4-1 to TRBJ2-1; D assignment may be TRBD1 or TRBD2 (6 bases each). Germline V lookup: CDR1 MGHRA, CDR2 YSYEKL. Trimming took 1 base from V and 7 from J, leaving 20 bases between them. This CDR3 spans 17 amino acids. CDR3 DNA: TGCGCCAGCAGCCAAGTCTTAGGGGGGCCGAGGAGGAATGAGCAGTTCTTC. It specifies CASSQVLGGPRRNEQFF.

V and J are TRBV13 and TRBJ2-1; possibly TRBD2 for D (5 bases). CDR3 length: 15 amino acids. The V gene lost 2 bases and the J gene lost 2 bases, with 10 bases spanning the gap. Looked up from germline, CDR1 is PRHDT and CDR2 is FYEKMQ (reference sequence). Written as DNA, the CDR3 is TGTGCCAGCAGCTTAAACGGACTCCCCTACAATGAGCAGTTCTTC. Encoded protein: CASSLNGLPYNEQFF.

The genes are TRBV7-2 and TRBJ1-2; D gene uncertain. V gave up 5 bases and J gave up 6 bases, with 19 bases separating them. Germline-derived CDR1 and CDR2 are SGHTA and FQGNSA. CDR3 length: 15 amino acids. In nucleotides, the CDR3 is TGTGCCAGCAGCCTCCGGAGGCTCCTTGGGGATGGCTACACCTTC. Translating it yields CASSLRRLLGDGYTF.

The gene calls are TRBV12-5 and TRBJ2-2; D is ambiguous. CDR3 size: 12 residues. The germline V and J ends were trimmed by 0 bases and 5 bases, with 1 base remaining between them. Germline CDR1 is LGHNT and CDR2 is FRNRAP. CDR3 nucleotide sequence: TGTGCTAGTGGTTTGGTAACCGGGGAGCTGTTTTTT. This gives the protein CASGLVTGELFF.

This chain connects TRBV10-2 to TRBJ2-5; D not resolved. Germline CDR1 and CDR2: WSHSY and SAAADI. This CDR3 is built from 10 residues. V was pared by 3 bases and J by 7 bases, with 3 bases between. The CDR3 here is CASSDGTQYF. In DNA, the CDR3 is TGCGCCAGCAGTGATGGGACCCAGTACTTC.

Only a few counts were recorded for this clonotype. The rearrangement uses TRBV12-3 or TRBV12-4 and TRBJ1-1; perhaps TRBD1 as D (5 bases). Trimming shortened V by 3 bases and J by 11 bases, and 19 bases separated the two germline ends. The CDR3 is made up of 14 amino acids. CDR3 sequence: CASSLVQARAEAFF. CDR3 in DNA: TGTGCCAGCAGTTTGGTACAGGCTCGGGCCGAGGCTTTCTTT.

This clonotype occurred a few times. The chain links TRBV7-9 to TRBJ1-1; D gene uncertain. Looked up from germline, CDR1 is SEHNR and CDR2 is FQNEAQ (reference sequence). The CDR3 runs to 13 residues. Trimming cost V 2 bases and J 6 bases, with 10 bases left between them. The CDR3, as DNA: TGTGCCAGCAGCTTACATCAGGAGGCTGAAGCTTTCTTT. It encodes CASSLHQEAEAFF.

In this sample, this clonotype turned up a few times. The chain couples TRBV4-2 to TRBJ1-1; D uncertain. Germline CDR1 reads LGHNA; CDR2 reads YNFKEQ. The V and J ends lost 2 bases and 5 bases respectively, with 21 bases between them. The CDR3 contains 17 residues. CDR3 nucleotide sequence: TGTGCCAGCAGCCAACGTTTCCAACCCGACCGCGAGACTGAAGCTTTCTTT. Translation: CASSQRFQPDRETEAFF.

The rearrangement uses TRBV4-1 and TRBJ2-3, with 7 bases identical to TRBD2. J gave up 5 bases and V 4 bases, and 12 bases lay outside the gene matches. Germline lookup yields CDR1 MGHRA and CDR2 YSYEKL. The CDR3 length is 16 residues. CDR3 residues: CASSPGHNAGEDTQYF. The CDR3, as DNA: TGCGCCAGCAGCCCTGGGCACAACGCGGGAGAAGATACGCAGTATTTT.

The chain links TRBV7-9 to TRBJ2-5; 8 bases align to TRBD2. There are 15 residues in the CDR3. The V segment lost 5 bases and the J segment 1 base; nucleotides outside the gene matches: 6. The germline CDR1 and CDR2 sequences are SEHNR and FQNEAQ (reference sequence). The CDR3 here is CASSTSTSGQETQYF. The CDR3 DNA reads TGTGCCAGCAGCACCAGTACTAGCGGCCAAGAGACCCAGTACTTC.

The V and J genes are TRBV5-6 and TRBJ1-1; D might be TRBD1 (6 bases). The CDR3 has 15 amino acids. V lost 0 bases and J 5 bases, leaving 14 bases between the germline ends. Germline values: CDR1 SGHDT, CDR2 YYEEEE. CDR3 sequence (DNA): TGTGCCAGCAGCTTGGTGGTTGGGGGCTGGACTGAAGCTTTCTTT. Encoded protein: CASSLVVGGWTEAFF.

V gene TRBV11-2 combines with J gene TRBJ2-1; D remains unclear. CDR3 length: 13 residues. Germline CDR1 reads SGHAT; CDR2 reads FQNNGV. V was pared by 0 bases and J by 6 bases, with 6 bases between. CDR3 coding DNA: TGTGCCAGCAGCTTAGATCTGGGCAATGAGCAGTTCTTC. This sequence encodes CASSLDLGNEQFF.

In DNA form, the CDR3 reads TGCGCCAGCAGCTTGGGCTCGAGGGATGGCGATGAGCAGTTCTTC. Translating gives CASSLGSRDGDEQFF. V gene TRBV5-1 combines with J gene TRBJ2-1; maybe TRBD2 (5 bases). Germline V gene lookup returns CDR1 SGHRS and CDR2 YFSETQ. V was shortened by 0 bases and J by 8 bases, with 15 bases between the two germline ends. The CDR3 sequence is 15 residues long.

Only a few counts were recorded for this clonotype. CDR3 nucleotides: TGTGCCAGCAGCCCCAAATTGGCAGGGGGCCTCTCCTACGAGCAGTACTTC. Its translation is CASSPKLAGGLSYEQYF. The V call is TRBV7-8, the J call TRBJ2-7; 8 positions agree with TRBD1. J gave up 0 bases and V 5 bases, and 12 bases lay outside the gene matches. The CDR3 is 17 residues long. Germline CDR1 SGHVS, CDR2 FQNEAQ.

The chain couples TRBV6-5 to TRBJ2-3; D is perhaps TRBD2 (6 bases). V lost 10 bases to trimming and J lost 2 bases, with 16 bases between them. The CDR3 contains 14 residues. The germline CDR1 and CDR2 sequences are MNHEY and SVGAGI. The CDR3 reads CATGGGVSTDTQYF. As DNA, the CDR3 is TGTGCCACCGGGGGTGGGGTCTCCACAGATACGCAGTATTTT.

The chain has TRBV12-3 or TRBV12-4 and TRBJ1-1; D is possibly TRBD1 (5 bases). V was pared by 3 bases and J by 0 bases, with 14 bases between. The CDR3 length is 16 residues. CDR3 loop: CASSFVAGPVNTEAFF. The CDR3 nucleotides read TGTGCCAGCAGTTTCGTTGCAGGGCCGGTGAACACTGAAGCTTTCTTT.

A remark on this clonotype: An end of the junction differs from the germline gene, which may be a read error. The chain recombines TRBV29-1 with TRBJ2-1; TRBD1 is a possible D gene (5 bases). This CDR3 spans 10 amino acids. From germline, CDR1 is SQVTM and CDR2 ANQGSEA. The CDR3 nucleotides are TGCAGCGTTGAAGGGGGCGAGCGGTTCTTC. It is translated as CSVEGGERFF.

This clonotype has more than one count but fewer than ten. CDR3 DNA sequence: TGTGCCACCAGCAGGTACAGGGGAGATCAGCCCCAGCATTTT. Protein product: CATSRYRGDQPQHF. The V gene is TRBV15, the J gene TRBJ1-5; 7 nucleotides line up with TRBD1. V shed 3 bases and J 5 bases; nucleotides not matched to a gene: 4. The CDR3 totals 14 residues. Germline CDR1 reads LNHNV; CDR2 reads YYDKDF (reference sequence).

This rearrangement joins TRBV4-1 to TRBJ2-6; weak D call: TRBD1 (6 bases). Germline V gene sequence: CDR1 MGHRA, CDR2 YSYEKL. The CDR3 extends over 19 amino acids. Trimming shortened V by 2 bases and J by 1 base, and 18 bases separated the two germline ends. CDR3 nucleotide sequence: TGCGCCAGCAGCCAACCGACAGGACTGAGCAAATCTGGGGCCAACGTCCTGACTTTC. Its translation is CASSQPTGLSKSGANVLTF.

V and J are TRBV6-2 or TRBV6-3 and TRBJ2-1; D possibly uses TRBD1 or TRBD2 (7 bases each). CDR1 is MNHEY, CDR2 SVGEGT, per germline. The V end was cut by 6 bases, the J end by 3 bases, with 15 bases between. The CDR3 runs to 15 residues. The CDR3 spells CASSNRGLHYNEQFF. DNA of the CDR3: TGTGCCAGCAGCAACAGGGGACTACACTACAATGAGCAGTTCTTC.